This T cell receptor (beta chain) was sequenced in a study of cytomegalovirus exposure and HLA in healthy donors. Study outcomes and limitations: With high specificity and sensitivity, the classifier reportedly diagnosed cytomegalovirus status. Researchers catalogued under 200 TCR beta chains as cytomegalovirus-associated. A later analysis found first-cohort TCR clusters tended to co-occur in the approximately 110 validation repertoires. Across donors, most TCRs were seen rarely, yet some public ones were widespread.

The assay was immunoSEQ multiplex PCR, and TCRdb's table has in-frame clones only and misses some. Of approximately 110,000 clones listed, around 87% were seen once; the top ten hold 4%. The V and J ends lost 0 bases and 0 bases respectively, with 12 bases between them. Germline lookup yields CDR1 LGHNA and CDR2 YNFKEQ. CDR3 length: 17 residues. Worth noting for this clone: Its target is not known.

The sequence was collected from a young woman in good health and CMV-seropositive. Sample: PBMCs. The chain couples TRBV4-2 to TRBJ2-1; no reliable D call. CDR3: CASSQENGRSSYNEQFF. The CDR3, as DNA: TGTGCCAGCAGCCAAGAGAATGGAAGGAGCTCCTACAATGAGCAGTTCTTC.